This T cell receptor (beta chain) was sequenced during a study of control samples from healthy donors and cancer patients. This CDR3 has 17 amino acids. CDR1 SGHNT and CDR2 YYREEE come from the germline V gene (reference sequence). The ends lost 5 bases at V and 1 base at J; junction bases unmatched: 13. TCRdb's table, derived via immunoSEQ multiplex PCR, lists solely in-frame clones and lacks some. Among around 250,000 clones listed, roughly 80% were seen once. The chain uses TRBV5-4 and TRBJ2-7, with 9 nucleotides matching TRBD2. The sequenced sample consisted of PBMCs. This TCR was sampled from a woman in her sixties with lung cancer. CDR3 coding DNA: TGTGCCAGCAGTTCGACTAGCGGCATATTAATTTCCTACGAGCAGTACTTC. It specifies CASSSTSGILISYEQYF.